This T cell receptor beta chain is drawn from a study of beta chain features in type 1 diabetes. All of the isolated RNA was reverse transcribed, so expressed TCRB transcripts were sequenced. Generated by immunoSEQ multiplex PCR, the TCRdb table keeps only in-frame clones and is missing some. The table records over 150,000 clones, roughly 8% of them present only once. The table lists this clone with a few counts. Its antigen remains unknown. Via the markers CD45RO/CCR7/CD25/CD127/CD95/CD27, stem cell-like memory, regulatory, central memory and naive CD4+ cells were sorted. Over 95% purity was reached by all sorted populations. General study results and limits: Type 1 diabetes patients had moderately but significantly shorter TCRB CDR3s in all four CD4+ subsets.

Germline lookup yields CDR1 SGDLS and CDR2 YYNGEE. V shed 4 bases and J 5 bases; nucleotides not matched to a gene: 15. The CDR3 extends over 18 amino acids. The chain joins TRBV9 to TRBJ2-3, with 11 bases lining up with TRBD2. Sequenced input: central memory CD4+ T cells from blood. The receptor was isolated from a woman between 18 and 29 years old with type 1 diabetes. The CDR3 coding sequence is TGTGCCAGCAGCACTAGAGGGCTAGCGGGAGGATTCGGAGATACGCAGTATTTT. This sequence encodes CASSTRGLAGGFGDTQYF. The full variable domain, its missing parts supplied by reference TRBV9 and TRBJ2-3, is DSGVTQTPKHLITATGQRVTLRCSPRSGDLSVYWYQQSLDQGLQFLIQYYNGEERAKGNILERFSAQQFPDLHSELNLSSLELGDSALYFCASSTRGLAGGFGDTQYFGPGTRLTVL.